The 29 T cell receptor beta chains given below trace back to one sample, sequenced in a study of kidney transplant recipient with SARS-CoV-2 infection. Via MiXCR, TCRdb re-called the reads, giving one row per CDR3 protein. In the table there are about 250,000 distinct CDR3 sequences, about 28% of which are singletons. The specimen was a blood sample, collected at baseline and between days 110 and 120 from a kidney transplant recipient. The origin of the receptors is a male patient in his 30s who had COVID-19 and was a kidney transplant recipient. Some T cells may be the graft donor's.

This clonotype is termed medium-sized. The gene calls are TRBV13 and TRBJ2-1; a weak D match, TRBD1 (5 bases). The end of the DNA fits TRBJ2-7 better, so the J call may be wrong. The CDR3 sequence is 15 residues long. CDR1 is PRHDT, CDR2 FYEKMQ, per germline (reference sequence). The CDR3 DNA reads TGTGCCAGCAGCGAGACTCAGGGAATGTCCTACGAGCAGTACTTC. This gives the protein CASSETQGMSYEQYF.

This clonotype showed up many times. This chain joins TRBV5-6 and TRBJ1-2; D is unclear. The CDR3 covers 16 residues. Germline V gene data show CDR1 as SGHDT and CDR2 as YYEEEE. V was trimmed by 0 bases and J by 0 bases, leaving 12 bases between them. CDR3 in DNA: TGTGCCAGCAGCTTGGTCGGAACGCAGGCTAACTATGGCTACACCTTC. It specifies CASSLVGTQANYGYTF. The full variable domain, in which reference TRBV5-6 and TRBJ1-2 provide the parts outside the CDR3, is DAGVTQSPTHLIKTRGQQVTLRCSPKSGHDTVSWYQQALGQGPQFIFQYYEEEERQRGNFPDRFSGHQFPNYSSELNVNALLLGDSALYLCASSLVGTQANYGYTFGSGTRLTVV.

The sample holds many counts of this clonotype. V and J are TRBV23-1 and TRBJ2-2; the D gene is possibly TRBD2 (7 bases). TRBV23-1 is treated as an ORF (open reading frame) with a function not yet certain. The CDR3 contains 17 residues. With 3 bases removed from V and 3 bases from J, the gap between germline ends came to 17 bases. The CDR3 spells CASSQGGGRRDTGELFF. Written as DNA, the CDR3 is TGCGCCAGCAGTCAGGGAGGGGGTCGCAGAGACACCGGGGAGCTGTTTTTT.

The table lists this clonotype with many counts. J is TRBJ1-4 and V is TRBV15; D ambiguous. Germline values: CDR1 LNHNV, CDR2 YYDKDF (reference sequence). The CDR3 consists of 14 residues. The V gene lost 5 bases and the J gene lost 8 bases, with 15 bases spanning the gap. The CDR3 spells CATSQRVAWEKLFF. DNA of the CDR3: TGTGCCACCAGCCAAAGGGTTGCTTGGGAAAAACTGTTTTTT.

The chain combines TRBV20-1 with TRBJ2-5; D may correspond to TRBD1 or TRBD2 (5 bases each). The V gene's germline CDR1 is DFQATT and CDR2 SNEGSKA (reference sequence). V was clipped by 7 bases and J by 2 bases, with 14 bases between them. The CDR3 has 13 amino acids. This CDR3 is CSVNRGRQETQYF. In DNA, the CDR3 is TGCAGTGTAAATCGGGGCCGACAAGAGACCCAGTACTTC.

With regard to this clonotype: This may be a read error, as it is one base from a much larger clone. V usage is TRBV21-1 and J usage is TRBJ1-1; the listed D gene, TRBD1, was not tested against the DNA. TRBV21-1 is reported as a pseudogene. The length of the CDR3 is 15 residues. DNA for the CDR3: TGTGCCAGCAGCGAAGTAAGGGGTTCGGACACTGAAGCTTTCTTT. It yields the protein CASSEVRGSDTEAFF.

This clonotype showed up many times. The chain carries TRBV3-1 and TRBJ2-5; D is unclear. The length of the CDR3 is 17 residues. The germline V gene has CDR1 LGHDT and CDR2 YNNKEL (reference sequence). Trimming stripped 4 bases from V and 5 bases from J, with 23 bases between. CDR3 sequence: CASSRCCPISFSETQYF. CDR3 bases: TGTGCCAGCAGCCGTTGCTGTCCCATTTCTTTCTCTGAGACCCAGTACTTC.

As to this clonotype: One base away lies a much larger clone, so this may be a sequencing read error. The DNA for the CDR3 is TGCGCCAGCAGTAGAAGGACAGGGGGGTTCACTGAAGCTTTCTTT. Amino acids: CASSRRTGGFTEAFF. The V and J genes are TRBV10-2 and TRBJ1-1; 10 bases line up with TRBD1. The CDR3 length is 15 residues. The trim removed 5 bases at V and 4 bases at J, leaving 7 bases unmatched. Germline V gives CDR1 WSHSY, CDR2 SAAADI.

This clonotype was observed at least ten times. This chain's CDR3 is CASSLLGLSGGGSNYGYTF. The CDR3 DNA reads TGTGCCAGCAGTTTATTGGGGCTGAGCGGGGGGGGTTCGAACTATGGCTACACCTTC. The rearrangement uses TRBV28 and TRBJ1-2, with a possible D match to TRBD1 (5 bases). Germline V gives CDR1 MDHEN, CDR2 SYDVKM. The CDR3 extends over 19 amino acids. Between the trimmed V and J ends, which lost 1 base and 2 bases, there was a span of 23 bases.

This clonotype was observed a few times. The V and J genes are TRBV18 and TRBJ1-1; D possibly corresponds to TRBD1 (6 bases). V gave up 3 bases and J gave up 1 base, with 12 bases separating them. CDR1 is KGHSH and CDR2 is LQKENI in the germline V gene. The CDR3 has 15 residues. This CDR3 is CASSPSTGTNTEAFF. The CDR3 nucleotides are TGTGCCAGCTCACCCTCGACAGGAACGAACACTGAAGCTTTCTTT.

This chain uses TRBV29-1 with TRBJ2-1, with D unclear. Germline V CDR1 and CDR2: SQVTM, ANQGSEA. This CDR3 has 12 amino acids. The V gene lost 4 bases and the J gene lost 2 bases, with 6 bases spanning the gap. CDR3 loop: CSVGFTYNEQFF. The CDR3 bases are TGCAGCGTTGGTTTCACCTACAATGAGCAGTTCTTC.

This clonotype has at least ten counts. The CDR3 is CASTPGVGTEAFF. CDR3 DNA sequence: TGTGCCAGCACCCCGGGGGTGGGCACTGAAGCTTTCTTT. This rearrangement joins TRBV11-2 to TRBJ1-1; weak D call: TRBD1 (5 bases). Germline V gives CDR1 SGHAT, CDR2 FQNNGV. The germline V and J ends were trimmed by 7 bases and 4 bases, with 13 bases remaining between them. The CDR3 extends over 13 amino acids.

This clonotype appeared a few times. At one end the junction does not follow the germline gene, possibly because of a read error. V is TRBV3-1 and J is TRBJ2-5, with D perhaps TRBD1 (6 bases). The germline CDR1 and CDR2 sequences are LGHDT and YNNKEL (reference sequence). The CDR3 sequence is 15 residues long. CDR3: CASRQGGQRQETQYF. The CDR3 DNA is TGTGCCAGCAGACAAGGGGGTCAGCGCCAAGAGACCCAGTACTTC.

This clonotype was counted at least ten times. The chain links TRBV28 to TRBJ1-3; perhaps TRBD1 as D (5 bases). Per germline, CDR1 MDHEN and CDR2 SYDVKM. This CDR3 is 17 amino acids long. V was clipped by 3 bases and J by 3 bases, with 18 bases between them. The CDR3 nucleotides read TGTGCCAGCAGTTTTGATTGGGGACTCGTCCGTGGAAACACCATATATTTT. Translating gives CASSFDWGLVRGNTIYF. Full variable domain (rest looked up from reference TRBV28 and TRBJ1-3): DVKVTQSSRYLVKRTGEKVFLECVQDMDHENMFWYRQDPGLGLRLIYFSYDVKMKEKGDIPEGYSVSREKKERFSLILESASTNQTSMYLCASSFDWGLVRGNTIYFGEGSWLTVV.

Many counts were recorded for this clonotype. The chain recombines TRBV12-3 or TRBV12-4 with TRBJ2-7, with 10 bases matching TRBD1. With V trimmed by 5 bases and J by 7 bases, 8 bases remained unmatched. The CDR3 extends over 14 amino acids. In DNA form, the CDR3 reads TGTGCCAGCAGTCCAGAGACAGGGGGCTGGGAGCAGTACTTC. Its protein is CASSPETGGWEQYF.

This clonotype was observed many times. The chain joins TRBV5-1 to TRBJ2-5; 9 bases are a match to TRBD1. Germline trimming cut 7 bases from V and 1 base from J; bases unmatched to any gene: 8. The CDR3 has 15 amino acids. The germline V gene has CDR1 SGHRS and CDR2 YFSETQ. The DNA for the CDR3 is TGCGCCAGCGGTAATCCGGGACAGGGCCAAGAGACCCAGTACTTC. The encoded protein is CASGNPGQGQETQYF.

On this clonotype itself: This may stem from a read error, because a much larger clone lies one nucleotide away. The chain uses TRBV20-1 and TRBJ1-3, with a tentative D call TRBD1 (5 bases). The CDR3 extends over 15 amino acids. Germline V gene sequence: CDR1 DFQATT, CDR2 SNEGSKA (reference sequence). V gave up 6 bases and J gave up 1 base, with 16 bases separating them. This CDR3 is CSAASKGKSGNTIYF. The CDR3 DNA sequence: TGCAGTGCAGCCTCGAAGGGGAAGTCTGGAAACACCATATATTTT.

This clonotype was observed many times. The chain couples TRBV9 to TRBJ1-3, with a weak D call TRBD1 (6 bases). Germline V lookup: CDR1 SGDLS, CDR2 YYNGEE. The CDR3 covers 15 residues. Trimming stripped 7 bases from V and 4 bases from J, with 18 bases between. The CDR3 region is CASGKGGASGNTIYF. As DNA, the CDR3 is TGTGCCAGCGGAAAGGGGGGGGCAAGCGGAAACACCATATATTTT.

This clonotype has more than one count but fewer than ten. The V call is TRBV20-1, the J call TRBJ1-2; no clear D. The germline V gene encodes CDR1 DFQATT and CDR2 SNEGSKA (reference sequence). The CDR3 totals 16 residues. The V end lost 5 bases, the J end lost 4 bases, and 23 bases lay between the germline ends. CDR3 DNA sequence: TGCAGTGCTGCTCTGTGGCTGTTTCGAAAGACCTATGGCTACACCTTC. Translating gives CSAALWLFRKTYGYTF.

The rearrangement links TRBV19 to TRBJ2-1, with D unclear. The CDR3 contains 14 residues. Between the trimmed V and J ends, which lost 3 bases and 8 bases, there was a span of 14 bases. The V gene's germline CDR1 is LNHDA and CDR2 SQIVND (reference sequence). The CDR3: CASSIRVLVDEQFF. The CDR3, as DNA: TGTGCCAGTAGTATTAGGGTTCTGGTGGATGAGCAGTTCTTC.

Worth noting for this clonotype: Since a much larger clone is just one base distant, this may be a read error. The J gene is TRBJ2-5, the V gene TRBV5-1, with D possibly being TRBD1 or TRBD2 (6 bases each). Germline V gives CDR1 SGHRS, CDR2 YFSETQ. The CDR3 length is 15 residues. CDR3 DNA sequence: TGCGCCAGCAGCTTGACAGGGCAATGGGGGGAGACCCAGTGCTTC. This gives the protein CASSLTGQWGETQCF.

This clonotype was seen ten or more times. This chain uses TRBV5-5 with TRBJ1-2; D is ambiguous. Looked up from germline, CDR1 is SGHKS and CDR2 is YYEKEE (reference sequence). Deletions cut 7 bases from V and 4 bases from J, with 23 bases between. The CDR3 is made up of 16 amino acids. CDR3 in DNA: TGTGCCAGCCTGGCGGTTGTCTCGCGAAAGACCTATGGCTACACCTTC. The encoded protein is CASLAVVSRKTYGYTF.

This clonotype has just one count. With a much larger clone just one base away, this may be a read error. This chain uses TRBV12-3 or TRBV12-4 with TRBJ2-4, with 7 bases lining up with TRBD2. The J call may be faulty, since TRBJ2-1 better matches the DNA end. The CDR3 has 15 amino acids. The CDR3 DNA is TGTGCCAGCAGTTTTTCTAGCGGCTCGCGCAATGAGCAGTTCTTC. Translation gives CASSFSSGSRNEQFF.

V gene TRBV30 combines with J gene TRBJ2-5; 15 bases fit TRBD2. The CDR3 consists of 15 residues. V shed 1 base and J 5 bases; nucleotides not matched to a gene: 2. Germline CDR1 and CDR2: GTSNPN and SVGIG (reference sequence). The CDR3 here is CAWSGGLAGGETQYF. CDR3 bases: TGTGCCTGGAGTGGCGGACTAGCGGGAGGGGAGACCCAGTACTTC. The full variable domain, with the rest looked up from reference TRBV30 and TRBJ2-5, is SQTIHQWPATLVQPVGSPLSLECTVEGTSNPNLYWYRQAAGRGLQLLFYSVGIGQISSEVPQNLSASRPQDRQFILSSKKLLLSDSGFYLCAWSGGLAGGETQYFGPGTRLLVL.

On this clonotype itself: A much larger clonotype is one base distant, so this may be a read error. The CDR3 reads CASRTKIATVMKDTQYF. In DNA, the CDR3 is TGTGCCAGCAGGACCAAGATAGCTACAGTCATGAAAGATACGCAGTATTTT. This chain connects TRBV21-1 to TRBJ2-3. TRBV21-1 has pseudogene status. The CDR3 consists of 17 residues.

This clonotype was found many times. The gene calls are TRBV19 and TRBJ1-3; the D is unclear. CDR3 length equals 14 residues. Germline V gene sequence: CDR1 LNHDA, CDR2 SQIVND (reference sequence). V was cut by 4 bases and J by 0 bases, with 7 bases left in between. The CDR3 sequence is CASSTAISGNTIYF. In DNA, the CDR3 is TGTGCCAGTAGTACAGCAATCTCTGGAAACACCATATATTTT.

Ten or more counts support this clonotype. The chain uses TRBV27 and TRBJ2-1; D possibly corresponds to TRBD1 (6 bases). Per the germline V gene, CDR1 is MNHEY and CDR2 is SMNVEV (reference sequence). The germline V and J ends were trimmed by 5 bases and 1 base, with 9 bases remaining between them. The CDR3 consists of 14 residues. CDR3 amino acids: CASSRQESYNEQFF. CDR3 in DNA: TGTGCCAGCAGTCGACAGGAGTCCTACAATGAGCAGTTCTTC.

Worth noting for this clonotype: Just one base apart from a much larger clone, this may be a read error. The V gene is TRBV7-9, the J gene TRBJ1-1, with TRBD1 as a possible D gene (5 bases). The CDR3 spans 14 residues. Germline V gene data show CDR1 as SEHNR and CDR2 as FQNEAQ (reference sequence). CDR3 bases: TGTGCCAGCAGCTTGACAGCCGGAAGGTCTGAAGCTCTCTTT. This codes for CASSLTAGRSEALF.

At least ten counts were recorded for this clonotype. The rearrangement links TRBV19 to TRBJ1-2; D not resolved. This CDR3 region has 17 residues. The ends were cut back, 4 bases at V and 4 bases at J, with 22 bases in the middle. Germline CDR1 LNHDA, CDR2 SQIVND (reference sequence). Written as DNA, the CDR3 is TGTGCCAGTAGTAAACCCGTGACAAATCGAAAGACCTATGGCTACACCTTC. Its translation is CASSKPVTNRKTYGYTF.